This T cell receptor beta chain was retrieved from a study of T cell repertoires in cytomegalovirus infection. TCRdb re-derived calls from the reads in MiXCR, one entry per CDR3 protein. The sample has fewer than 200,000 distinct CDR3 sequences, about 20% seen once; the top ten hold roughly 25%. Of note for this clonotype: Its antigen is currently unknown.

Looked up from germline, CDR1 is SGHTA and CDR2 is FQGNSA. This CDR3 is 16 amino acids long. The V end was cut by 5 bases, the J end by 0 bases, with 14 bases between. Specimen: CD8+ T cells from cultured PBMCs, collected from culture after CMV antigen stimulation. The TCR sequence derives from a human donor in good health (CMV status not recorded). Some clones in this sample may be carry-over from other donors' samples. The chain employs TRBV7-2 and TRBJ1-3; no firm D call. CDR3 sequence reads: CASSQYLGISGNTIYF. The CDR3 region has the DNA TGTGCCAGCAGCCAGTATTTAGGGATCTCTGGAAACACCATATATTTT.